These T cell receptor beta chains were read from a single sample in a study of graft-versus-host responses after intestinal transplantation. TCRdb keeps only in-frame clones here, not all; method: immunoSEQ multiplex PCR. The sample holds about 25,000 clones, around 80% seen once. Antigens for these TCRs are unknown. Source: unstimulated CD8+ T cells sorted from spleen or lymph node cells, taken before transplant. The receptor source for this set is a human donor who was the organ donor for an intestinal transplant. Both conserved end residues are part of each CDR3. D genes are given only for firm matches.

cdr3_aa cdr3_length j_call v_call d_call
CASSQYAAGDGYTF 14 TRBJ1-2 TRBV4-1 NA
CASGLTGGELFF 12 TRBJ2-2 TRBV12-5 NA
CASSPLGDYGYTF 13 TRBJ1-2 TRBV6-5 NA
CASSIVSVSNEQFF 14 TRBJ2-1 TRBV19 NA
CATTMGVNYGYTF 13 TRBJ1-2 TRBV19 NA
CASSGTGEETQYF 13 TRBJ2-5 TRBV2 NA
CASSHLFGTSGASTDTQYF 19 TRBJ2-3 TRBV4-1 TRBD2
CASSSGTSGRAGPDTQYF 18 TRBJ2-3 TRBV5-4 TRBD2
CASSLAASGRSNNEQFF 17 TRBJ2-1 TRBV7-9 TRBD2
CASSLGASHLLEQYF 15 TRBJ2-7 TRBV5-1 NA
CASSLYEAGVGTQYF 15 TRBJ2-3 TRBV27 TRBD2
CASSPGTGGGYTF 13 TRBJ1-2 TRBV6-4 TRBD1
CASSPDGEETQYF 13 TRBJ2-5 TRBV5-4 NA
CASSQRPGQWINIQYF 16 TRBJ2-4 TRBV4-1 NA
CASSQDGTSSDEQYF 15 TRBJ2-7 TRBV4-2 NA
CASSQDIPRGGEKLFF 16 TRBJ1-4 TRBV4-3 TRBD1
CASSPGLAGDEQYF 14 TRBJ2-7 TRBV4-1 TRBD2
CASLGTSSETQYF 13 TRBJ2-5 TRBV4-1 TRBD2
CASSQGGDPPLF 12 TRBJ2-1 TRBV4-1 NA
CASSDGGQGNTGELFF 16 TRBJ2-2 TRBV6-1 TRBD1
CASSSWTRSEDTQYF 15 TRBJ2-3 TRBV11-3 TRBD2
CASRYSNQPQHF 12 TRBJ1-5 TRBV19 NA
CASSLTGEPYGYTF 14 TRBJ1-2 TRBV5-5 TRBD1
CASSHRDRATDTQYF 15 TRBJ2-3 TRBV6-1 TRBD1
CASSLSGQGYSPLHF 15 TRBJ1-6 TRBV27 TRBD1
CASIPGPPYEQYF 13 TRBJ2-7 TRBV6-6 NA
CASSSIAGGDNEQFF 15 TRBJ2-1 TRBV2 TRBD2
CASSLGPGGQPQHF 14 TRBJ1-5 TRBV13 TRBD1
CASSGGWEEVERRSTEAFF 19 TRBJ1-1 TRBV19 NA
CASNGPEYEQYF 12 TRBJ2-7 TRBV7-9 NA
CASSQDPLADNEQFF 15 TRBJ2-1 TRBV4-3 NA
CASSYGGPYEQYF 13 TRBJ2-7 TRBV5-1 NA
CASSPAMDTQYF 12 TRBJ2-3 TRBV5-6 NA
CARIGTAFNTGELFF 15 TRBJ2-2 TRBV27 TRBD1
CASSLIRQGNSPLHF 15 TRBJ1-6 TRBV5-6 NA
CASRPPGLQLTFHEQFF 17 TRBJ2-1 TRBV19 NA
CASGLAMEGYTF 12 TRBJ1-2 TRBV12-5 NA
CASSLGSSSYNEQFF 15 TRBJ2-1 TRBV27 NA
CASSIRDSLSPYEQYF 16 TRBJ2-7 TRBV5-8 TRBD1
CASRDRGLETQYF 13 TRBJ2-5 TRBV28 TRBD1
CASSQDWRPAGDEQYF 16 TRBJ2-7 TRBV4-1 TRBD2
CASSQYRGDEQFF 13 TRBJ2-1 TRBV4-3 TRBD1
CASSHEPLAGRGPSTDTQYF 20 TRBJ2-3 TRBV4-1 TRBD2
CASSPSGVSEKLFF 14 TRBJ1-4 TRBV5-1 NA
CASSPYEGYYQETQYF 16 TRBJ2-5 TRBV18 NA
CASSPNTETSGTTYNEQFF 19 TRBJ2-1 TRBV2 TRBD2